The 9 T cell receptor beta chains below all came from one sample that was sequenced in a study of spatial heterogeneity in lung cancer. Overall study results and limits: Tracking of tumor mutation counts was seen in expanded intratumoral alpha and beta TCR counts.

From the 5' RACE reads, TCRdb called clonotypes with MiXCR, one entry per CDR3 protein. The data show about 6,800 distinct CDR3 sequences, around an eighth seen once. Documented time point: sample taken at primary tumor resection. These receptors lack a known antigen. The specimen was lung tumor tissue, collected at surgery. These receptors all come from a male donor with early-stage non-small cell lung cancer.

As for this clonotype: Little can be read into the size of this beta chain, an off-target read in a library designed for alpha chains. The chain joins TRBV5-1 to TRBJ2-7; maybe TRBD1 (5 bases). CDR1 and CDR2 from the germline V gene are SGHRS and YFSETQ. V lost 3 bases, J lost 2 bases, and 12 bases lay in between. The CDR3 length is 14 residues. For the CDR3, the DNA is TGCGCCAGCAGCTGGGCAGGGTTTACCTACGAGCAGTACTTC. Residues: CASSWAGFTYEQYF.

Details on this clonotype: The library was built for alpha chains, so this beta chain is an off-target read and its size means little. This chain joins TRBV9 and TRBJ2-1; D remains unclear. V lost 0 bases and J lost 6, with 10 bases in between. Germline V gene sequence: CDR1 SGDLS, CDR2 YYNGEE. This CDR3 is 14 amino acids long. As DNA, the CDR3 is TGTGCCAGCAGCGTAGGGGCCAGCCCCAATGAGCAGTTCTTC. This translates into CASSVGASPNEQFF. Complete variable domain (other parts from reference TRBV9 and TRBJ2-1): DSGVTQTPKHLITATGQRVTLRCSPRSGDLSVYWYQQSLDQGLQFLIQYYNGEERAKGNILERFSAQQFPDLHSELNLSSLELGDSALYFCASSVGASPNEQFFGPGTRLTVL.

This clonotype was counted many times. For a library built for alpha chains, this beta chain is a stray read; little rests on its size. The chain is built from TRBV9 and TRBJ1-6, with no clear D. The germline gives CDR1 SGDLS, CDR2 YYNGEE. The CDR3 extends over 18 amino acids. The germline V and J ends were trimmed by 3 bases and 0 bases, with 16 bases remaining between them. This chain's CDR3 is CASSARQDPSSYNSPLHF. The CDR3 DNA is TGTGCCAGCAGCGCCCGGCAGGATCCAAGCTCCTATAATTCACCCCTCCACTTT.

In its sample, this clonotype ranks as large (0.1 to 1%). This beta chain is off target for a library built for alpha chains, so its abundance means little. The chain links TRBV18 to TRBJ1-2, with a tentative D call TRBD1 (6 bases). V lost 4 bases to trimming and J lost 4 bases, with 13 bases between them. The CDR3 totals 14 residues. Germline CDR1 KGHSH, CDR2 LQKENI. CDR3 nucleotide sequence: TGTGCCAGCTCACATGGACAGAGCTCCTATGGCTACACCTTC. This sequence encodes CASSHGQSSYGYTF.

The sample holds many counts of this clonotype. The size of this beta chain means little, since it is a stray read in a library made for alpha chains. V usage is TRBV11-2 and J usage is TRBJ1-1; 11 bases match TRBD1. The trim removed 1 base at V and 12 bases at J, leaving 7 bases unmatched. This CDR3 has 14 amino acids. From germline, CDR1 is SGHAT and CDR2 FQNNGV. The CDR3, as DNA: TGTGCCAGCAGCTTAGGAGGGACAGGGGGTACAACTTTCTTT. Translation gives CASSLGGTGGTTFF. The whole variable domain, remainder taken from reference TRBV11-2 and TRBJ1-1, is EAGVAQSPRYKIIEKRQSVAFWCNPISGHATLYWYQQILGQGPKLLIQFQNNGVVDDSQLPKDRFSAERLKGVDSTLKIQPAKLEDSAVYLCASSLGGTGGTTFFGQGTRLTVV.

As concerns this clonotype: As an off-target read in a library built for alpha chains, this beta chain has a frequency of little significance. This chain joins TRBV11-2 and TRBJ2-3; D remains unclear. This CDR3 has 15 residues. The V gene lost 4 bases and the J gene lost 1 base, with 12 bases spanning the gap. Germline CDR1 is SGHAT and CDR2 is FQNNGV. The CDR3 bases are TGTGCCAGCAGCTCACGCAGAGCTGGCACAGATACGCAGTATTTT. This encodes CASSSRRAGTDTQYF.

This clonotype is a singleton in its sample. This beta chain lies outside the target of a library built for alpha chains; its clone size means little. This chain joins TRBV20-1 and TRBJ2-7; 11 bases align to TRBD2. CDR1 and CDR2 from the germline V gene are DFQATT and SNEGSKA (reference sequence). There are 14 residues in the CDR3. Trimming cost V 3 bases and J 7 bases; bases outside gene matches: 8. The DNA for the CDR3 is TGCAGTGCTAGTAGCGGGAGGGCCTCGGGGGAGCAGTACTTC. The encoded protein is CSASSGRASGEQYF.

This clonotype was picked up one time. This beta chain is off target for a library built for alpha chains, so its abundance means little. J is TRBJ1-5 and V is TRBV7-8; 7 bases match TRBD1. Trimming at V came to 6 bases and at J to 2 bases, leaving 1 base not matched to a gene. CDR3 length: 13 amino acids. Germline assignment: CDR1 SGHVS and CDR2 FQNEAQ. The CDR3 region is CASSTGGNQPQHF. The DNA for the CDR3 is TGTGCCAGCAGTACAGGGGGCAATCAGCCCCAGCATTTT. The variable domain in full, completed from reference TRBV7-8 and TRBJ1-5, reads GAGVSQSPRYKVAKRGQDVALRCDPISGHVSLFWYQQALGQGPEFLTYFQNEAQLDKSGLPSDRFFAERPEGSVSTLKIQRTQQEDSAVYLCASSTGGNQPQHFGDGTRLSIL.

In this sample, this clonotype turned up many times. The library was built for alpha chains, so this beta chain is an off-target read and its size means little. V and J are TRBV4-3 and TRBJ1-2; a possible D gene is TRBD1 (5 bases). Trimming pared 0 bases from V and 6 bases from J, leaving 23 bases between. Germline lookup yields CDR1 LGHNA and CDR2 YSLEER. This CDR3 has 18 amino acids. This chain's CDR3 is CASSQDGVEGLGKNGYTF. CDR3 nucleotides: TGCGCCAGCAGCCAAGATGGGGTCGAGGGGCTGGGGAAGAATGGCTACACCTTC.